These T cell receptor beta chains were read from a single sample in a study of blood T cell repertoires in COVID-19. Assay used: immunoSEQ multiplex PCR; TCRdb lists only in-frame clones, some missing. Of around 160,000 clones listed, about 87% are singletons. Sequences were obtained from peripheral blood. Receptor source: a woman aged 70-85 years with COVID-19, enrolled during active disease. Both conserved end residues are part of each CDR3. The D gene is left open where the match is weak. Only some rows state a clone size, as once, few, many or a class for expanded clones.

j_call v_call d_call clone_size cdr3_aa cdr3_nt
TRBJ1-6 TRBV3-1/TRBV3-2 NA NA CASSQAGEFSPLHF TGTGCCAGCAGCCAAGCGGGAGAGTTTTCACCCCTCCACTTT
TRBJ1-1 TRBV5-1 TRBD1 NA CASSRTGIEGAFF TGCGCCAGCAGCCGGACAGGGATAGAAGGAGCTTTCTTT
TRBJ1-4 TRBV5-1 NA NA CASSLVSGADEKLFF TGCGCCAGCAGCTTGGTATCAGGGGCCGATGAAAAACTGTTTTTT
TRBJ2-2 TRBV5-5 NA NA CASSPTGSDTGELFF TGTGCCAGCAGCCCAACAGGGTCGGACACCGGGGAGCTGTTTTTT
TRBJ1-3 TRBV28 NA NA CASTSGWTYSGNTIYF TGTGCCAGCACCTCGGGATGGACCTACTCTGGAAACACCATATATTTT
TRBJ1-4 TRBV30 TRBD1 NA CAWRGTGSNEKLFF TGTGCCTGGAGGGGGACAGGGAGTAATGAAAAACTGTTTTTT
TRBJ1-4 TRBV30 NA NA CAWSVKGANEKLFF TGTGCCTGGAGTGTTAAAGGGGCTAATGAAAAACTGTTTTTT
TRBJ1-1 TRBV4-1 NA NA CASSLEARSTFF TGCGCCAGCAGCTTAGAGGCCAGAAGCACCTTCTTT
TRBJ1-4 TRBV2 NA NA CASSVWGATNEKLFF TGTGCCAGCAGTGTCTGGGGCGCAACTAATGAAAAACTGTTTTTT
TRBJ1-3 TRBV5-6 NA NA CASSLHPGEDTGNTIYF TGTGCCAGCAGCTTGCACCCGGGGGAGGACACTGGAAACACCATATATTTT
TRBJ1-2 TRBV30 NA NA CAWRTGLGYTF TGTGCCTGGAGGACAGGATTGGGCTACACCTTC
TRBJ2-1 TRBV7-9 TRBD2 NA CASTGGSYNEQFF TGTGCCAGCACGGGGGGGTCATACAATGAGCAGTTCTTC
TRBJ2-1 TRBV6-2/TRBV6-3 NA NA CASSYMGYEQFF TGTGCCAGCAGTTATATGGGCTATGAGCAGTTCTTC
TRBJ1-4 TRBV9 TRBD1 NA CASSVTGMLGEKLFF TGTGCCAGCAGCGTGACAGGGATGTTAGGCGAAAAACTGTTTTTT
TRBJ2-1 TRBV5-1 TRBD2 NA CASSLPAGLAGMSSYNEQFF TGCGCCAGCAGCTTGCCGGCGGGACTAGCTGGGATGAGCTCCTACAATGAGCAGTTCTTC
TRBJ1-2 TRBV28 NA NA CASVQGNYGYTF TGTGCCAGCGTTCAGGGGAACTATGGCTACACCTTC
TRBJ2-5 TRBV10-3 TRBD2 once CAIKSGGALETQYF TGTGCCATCAAGAGCGGGGGGGCCTTGGAGACCCAGTACTTC
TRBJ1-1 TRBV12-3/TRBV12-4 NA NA CASIPPHNTEAFF TGTGCCAGCATCCCCCCACATAACACTGAAGCTTTCTTT
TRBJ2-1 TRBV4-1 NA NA CASSQDAGYNEQFF TGCGCCAGCAGCCAAGATGCGGGGTACAATGAGCAGTTCTTC
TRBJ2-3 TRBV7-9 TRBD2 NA CASSSTSGGTDTQYF TGTGCCAGCAGCTCGACTAGCGGGGGCACAGATACGCAGTATTTT
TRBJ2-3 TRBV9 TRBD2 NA CASSNSGGQGDTQYF TGTGCCAGCAGCAATAGCGGGGGCCAGGGAGATACGCAGTATTTT
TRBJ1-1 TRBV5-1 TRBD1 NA CASSSIRQGIGTGYNMNTEAFF TGCGCCAGCAGCTCGATAAGACAGGGAATCGGTACCGGGTACAATATGAACACTGAAGCTTTCTTT
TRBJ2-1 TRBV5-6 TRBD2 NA CASSLEPVAGNYNEQFF TGTGCCAGCAGCTTGGAACCGGTAGCGGGGAACTACAATGAGCAGTTCTTC
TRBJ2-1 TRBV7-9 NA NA CASSSYREANEQFF TGTGCCAGCAGCTCTTACCGGGAAGCCAATGAGCAGTTCTTC
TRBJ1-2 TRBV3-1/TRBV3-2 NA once CASSQDPTVLSGGYTF TGTGCCAGCAGCCAAGATCCAACGGTACTCTCTGGTGGCTACACCTTC
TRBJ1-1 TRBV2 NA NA CASSERRQRMNTEAFF TGTGCCAGCAGTGAAAGGAGACAGCGCATGAACACTGAAGCTTTCTTT
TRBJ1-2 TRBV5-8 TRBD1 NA CASSSGQGANYGYTF TGTGCCAGCAGCTCGGGACAGGGGGCTAACTATGGCTACACCTTC
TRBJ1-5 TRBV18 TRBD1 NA CASSPGQPNQPQHF TGTGCCAGCTCACCGGGACAGCCTAATCAGCCCCAGCATTTT
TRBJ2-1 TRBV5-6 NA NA CASSLFRQSYNEQFF TGTGCCAGCAGCTTGTTCCGACAGTCCTACAATGAGCAGTTCTTC
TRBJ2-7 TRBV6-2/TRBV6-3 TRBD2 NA CASSYRTSGGPGDEQYF TGTGCCAGCAGTTACCGGACTAGCGGGGGGCCGGGGGACGAGCAGTACTTC
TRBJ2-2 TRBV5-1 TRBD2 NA CASSPELAGGRSGELFF TGCGCCAGCAGCCCAGAACTAGCGGGGGGCAGATCCGGGGAGCTGTTTTTT
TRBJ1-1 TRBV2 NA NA CASTKTGTNTEAFF TGTGCCAGCACTAAGACAGGCACTAACACTGAAGCTTTCTTT
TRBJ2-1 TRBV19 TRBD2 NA CAAGDGRAREQFF TGTGCCGCAGGCGACGGGAGGGCCCGTGAGCAGTTCTTC
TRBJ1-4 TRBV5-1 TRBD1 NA CASSLAFGTGMTNEKLFF TGCGCCAGCAGCTTGGCCTTTGGGACAGGGATGACTAATGAAAAACTGTTTTTT
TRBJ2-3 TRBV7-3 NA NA CASSPGVGLGTDTQYF TGTGCCAGCAGCCCTGGAGTTGGTCTCGGAACAGATACGCAGTATTTT
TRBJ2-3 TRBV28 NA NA CASNLGGGGTDTQYF TGTGCCAGCAACCTAGGGGGGGGAGGCACAGATACGCAGTATTTT
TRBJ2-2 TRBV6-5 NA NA CASSQKNTGELFF TGTGCCAGCAGCCAGAAGAACACCGGGGAGCTGTTTTTT
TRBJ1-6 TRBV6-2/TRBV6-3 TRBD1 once CASSRQGAQDSPLHF TGTGCCAGCAGTCGACAGGGGGCCCAAGATTCACCCCTCCACTTT
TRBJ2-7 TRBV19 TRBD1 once CASSIVQGAPSYEQYF TGTGCCAGTAGTATAGTCCAGGGGGCTCCATCCTACGAGCAGTACTTC
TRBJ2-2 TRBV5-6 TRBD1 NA CASSWGTGAGELFF TGTGCCAGCAGCTGGGGGACAGGGGCCGGGGAGCTGTTTTTT